Sequencing of this TCR beta chain was carried out in a study of blood T cell repertoires in COVID-19. CDR1 is LGHNA, CDR2 YSLEER, per germline. Deletions cut 1 base from V and 7 bases from J, with 14 bases between. The CDR3 loop spans 15 amino acids. Measured with immunoSEQ multiplex PCR; TCRdb has only the in-frame clones, and not every one. The repertoire holds 250,000 to 350,000 clones, with around 90% as singletons. Participants, about 18 to 90 years old, spanned fewer than 25 US areas. The origin of this receptor is a woman aged 45-65 years who had recovered from COVID-19. V gene TRBV4-3 combines with J gene TRBJ1-5; the D is unclear. The material sequenced was PBMCs or T cells enriched from blood (not recorded which). CDR3 nucleotides: TGCGCCAGCAGCCAAGGTAGAGGGAAAGCGCAGCCCCAGCATTTT. Its translation: CASSQGRGKAQPQHF.